Listed here are 31 T cell receptor beta chains from one sample, sequenced in a study of blood T cell repertoires in COVID-19. Data came from immunoSEQ multiplex PCR; TCRdb stores just in-frame clones and leaves some out. The table records approximately 89,000 clones, 75% to 90% of them present only once. The sequenced sample was peripheral blood. These receptors originate from a human donor in a cohort sampled during active COVID-19.

This chain connects TRBV30 to TRBJ2-7; D call uncertain. The ends were cut back, 0 bases at V and 6 bases at J, with 6 bases in the middle. CDR3 length: 11 amino acids. Germline CDR1 is GTSNPN and CDR2 is SVGIG (reference sequence). As DNA, the CDR3 is TGTGCCTGGAGTGTGAGATTCGAGCAGTACTTC. It specifies CAWSVRFEQYF.

V and J are TRBV11-3 and TRBJ2-7; D remains ambiguous. This CDR3 region has 14 residues. The germline gives CDR1 SGHNT, CDR2 YENEEA. The germline V and J ends were trimmed by 0 bases and 0 bases, with 6 bases remaining between them. In DNA form, the CDR3 reads TGTGCCAGCAGCTTAGATCCCTCCTCCTACGAGCAGTACTTC. It encodes CASSLDPSSYEQYF.

V usage is TRBV3-1 (or the pseudogene TRBV3-2) and J usage is TRBJ2-7, with D perhaps TRBD2 (6 bases). The CDR3 sequence is 14 residues long. The germline V gene has CDR1 LGHDT and CDR2 YNNKEL (reference sequence). V lost 4 bases and J 3 bases, leaving 13 bases between the germline ends. The CDR3 nucleotides are TGTGCCAGCAGCCGTAAGGGACTTCTCTACGAGCAGTACTTC. This codes for CASSRKGLLYEQYF.

This clone was found a few times. The CDR3 coding sequence is TGTGCCAGCAGCATACTAGTGAACACTGAAGCTTTCTTT. This encodes CASSILVNTEAFF. V gene TRBV12-3 or TRBV12-4 combines with J gene TRBJ1-1; D is undetermined. Trimming took off 6 bases at V and 0 bases at J, with 8 bases between the two ends. This CDR3 spans 13 amino acids.

This clone was observed a single time. The CDR3 is CASSERTGRNTGELFF. CDR3 nucleotides: TGTGCCAGCAGTGAGAGGACAGGGAGGAACACCGGGGAGCTGTTTTTT. The chain employs TRBV2 and TRBJ2-2; 8 bases are a match to TRBD1. Germline V CDR1 and CDR2: SNHLY, FYNNEI. The CDR3 covers 16 residues. The ends lost 3 bases at V and 1 base at J; junction bases unmatched: 4.

The gene calls are TRBV29-1 and TRBJ2-2; TRBD1 matches 8 bases. Losses at the gene ends were 7 bases for V and 0 bases for J; bases not matched to a gene: 7. This CDR3 region has 15 residues. Germline V lookup: CDR1 SQVTM, CDR2 ANQGSEA. In nucleotides, the CDR3 is TGCAGCGCCCAGACAGGGGTCGCGAACACCGGGGAGCTGTTTTTT. Encoded protein: CSAQTGVANTGELFF.

This sequence joins TRBV3-1 (or the pseudogene TRBV3-2) and TRBJ1-3; tentatively, D is TRBD1 (5 bases). The CDR3 loop spans 15 amino acids. Between the trimmed V and J ends, which lost 3 bases and 2 bases, there was a span of 11 bases. Germline V gene data show CDR1 as LGHDT and CDR2 as YNNKEL (reference sequence). CDR3 coding DNA: TGTGCCAGCAGCCAGGGGGGGGGAGCTGGAAACACCATATATTTT. It specifies CASSQGGGAGNTIYF.

The V gene is TRBV18, the J gene TRBJ2-2, with 7 bases that match TRBD1. The CDR3 sequence is 15 residues long. J gave up 4 bases and V 1 base, and 3 bases lay outside the gene matches. The germline V gene has CDR1 KGHSH and CDR2 LQKENI. The CDR3 loop reads CASSPQGAPTGELFF. The DNA for the CDR3 is TGTGCCAGCTCACCACAGGGGGCGCCCACCGGGGAGCTGTTTTTT.

This rearrangement joins TRBV15 to TRBJ2-6; TRBD1 matches at 9 bases. This CDR3 is 16 amino acids long. V lost 8 bases, J lost 2 bases, and 7 bases stayed unmatched. Germline lookup yields CDR1 LNHNV and CDR2 YYDKDF (reference sequence). The CDR3 region has the DNA TGTGCCACCCTCCGGGACAGGGAAGCTGGGGCCAACGTCCTGACTTTC. Amino acid sequence: CATLRDREAGANVLTF.

The gene calls are TRBV7-2 and TRBJ1-5, with D possibly being TRBD1 (6 bases). CDR3 length: 15 residues. Trimming removed 5 bases from V and 6 bases from J, with 17 bases in between. Germline loops: CDR1 SGHTA, CDR2 FQGNSA. CDR3 sequence reads: CASSPYQGRGQPQHF. In DNA form, the CDR3 reads TGTGCCAGCAGCCCCTATCAGGGGCGAGGTCAGCCCCAGCATTTT. Together with reference TRBV7-2 and TRBJ1-5, the CDR3 gives the full variable domain: GAGVSQSPSNKVTEKGKDVELRCDPISGHTALYWYRQSLGQGLEFLIYFQGNSAPDKSGLPSDRFSAERTGGSVSTLTIQRTQQEDSAVYLCASSPYQGRGQPQHFGDGTRLSIL.

This chain uses TRBV24-1 with TRBJ2-5; 15 nucleotides align to TRBD2. After removal of 12 bases from V and 5 bases from J, the junction contained 3 bases not matched to a gene. Germline V gene sequence: CDR1 KGHDR, CDR2 SFDVKD. This CDR3 spans 13 amino acids. The CDR3 loop is CAAGTSGRETQYF. CDR3 nucleotide sequence: TGTGCCGCCGGGACTAGCGGGAGGGAGACCCAGTACTTC.

This chain joins TRBV7-3 and TRBJ1-5; D not certain. Trimming took off 2 bases at V and 0 bases at J, with 8 bases between the two ends. This CDR3 is built from 15 residues. Germline-derived CDR1 and CDR2 are SGHTA and FQGTGA. DNA of the CDR3: TGTGCCAGCAGCTTATCGCACGGTAGCAATCAGCCCCAGCATTTT. It yields the protein CASSLSHGSNQPQHF. Looking up the rest from reference TRBV7-3 and TRBJ1-5 gives the full variable domain: GAGVSQTPSNKVTEKGKYVELRCDPISGHTALYWYRQSLGQGPEFLIYFQGTGAADDSGLPNDRFFAVRPEGSVSTLKIQRTERGDSAVYLCASSLSHGSNQPQHFGDGTRLSIL.

The chain couples TRBV5-6 to TRBJ1-5; 10 nucleotides match TRBD1. In germline, CDR1 is SGHDT, CDR2 YYEEEE. CDR3 length: 14 amino acids. With 2 bases clipped from V and 7 bases from J, the junction kept 3 bases outside the gene matches. Here the CDR3 DNA reads TGTGCCAGCAGCTTACCGGGACAGGGGCAGCCCCAGCATTTT. It yields the protein CASSLPGQGQPQHF. Looking up the rest from reference TRBV5-6 and TRBJ1-5 gives the full variable domain: DAGVTQSPTHLIKTRGQQVTLRCSPKSGHDTVSWYQQALGQGPQFIFQYYEEEERQRGNFPDRFSGHQFPNYSSELNVNALLLGDSALYLCASSLPGQGQPQHFGDGTRLSIL.

The chain has TRBV28 and TRBJ2-7, with 11 bases lining up with TRBD2. With 3 bases clipped from V and 6 bases from J, the junction kept 7 bases outside the gene matches. In germline, CDR1 is MDHEN, CDR2 SYDVKM. The CDR3 length is 15 residues. DNA for the CDR3: TGTGCCAGCAGTTTGAGACTAGCGGGACTCGGCGAGCAGTACTTC. Amino acid sequence: CASSLRLAGLGEQYF. Full variable domain (outside the CDR3, taken from reference TRBV28 and TRBJ2-7): DVKVTQSSRYLVKRTGEKVFLECVQDMDHENMFWYRQDPGLGLRLIYFSYDVKMKEKGDIPEGYSVSREKKERFSLILESASTNQTSMYLCASSLRLAGLGEQYFGPGTRLTVT.

The rearrangement links TRBV15 to TRBJ2-7; D might be TRBD2 (5 bases). The CDR3 extends over 13 amino acids. Germline CDR1 LNHNV, CDR2 YYDKDF (reference sequence). Trimming took 0 bases from V and 2 from J, leaving 5 bases between them. CDR3 sequence reads: CATSRDSAYEQYF. The CDR3 bases are TGTGCCACCAGCAGAGATAGCGCCTACGAGCAGTACTTC.

The chain uses TRBV7-2 and TRBJ1-2; TRBD1 might be the D (5 bases). Germline loops: CDR1 SGHTA, CDR2 FQGNSA. V dropped 4 bases and J dropped 4 bases, with 10 bases sitting between them. The CDR3 contains 13 residues. The CDR3 DNA sequence: TGTGCCAGCAGCTCTGACAGTGGCTATGGCTACACCTTC. Protein sequence: CASSSDSGYGYTF.

This chain joins TRBV7-2 and TRBJ2-7, with TRBD2 identical over 9 bases. Germline V gene sequence: CDR1 SGHTA, CDR2 FQGNSA. This CDR3 region has 14 residues. The ends lost 4 bases at V and 2 bases at J; junction bases unmatched: 3. The CDR3 DNA is TGTGCCAGCAGCTCAGCGGGAGGTACCTACGAGCAGTACTTC. Translation: CASSSAGGTYEQYF.

The rearrangement links TRBV19 to TRBJ1-1; D remains unclear. The germline V gene encodes CDR1 LNHDA and CDR2 SQIVND (reference sequence). The CDR3 covers 15 residues. Trimming took 1 base from V and 0 from J, leaving 9 bases between them. The CDR3 loop is CASSIGGSMNTEAFF. The CDR3 DNA is TGTGCCAGTAGTATAGGCGGCAGCATGAACACTGAAGCTTTCTTT. Full variable domain (rest looked up from reference TRBV19 and TRBJ1-1): DGGITQSPKYLFRKEGQNVTLSCEQNLNHDAMYWYRQDPGQGLRLIYYSQIVNDFQKGDIAEGYSVSREKKESFPLTVTSAQKNPTAFYLCASSIGGSMNTEAFFGQGTRLTVV.

This chain connects TRBV5-1 to TRBJ1-2; TRBD1 matches 7 bases. Losses at the gene ends were 0 bases for V and 7 bases for J; bases not matched to a gene: 9. The germline V gene has CDR1 SGHRS and CDR2 YFSETQ. The CDR3 length is 15 residues. CDR3 amino acids: CASSLAGQSVPGYTF. CDR3 coding DNA: TGCGCCAGCAGCTTGGCGGGACAGTCGGTGCCTGGCTACACCTTC.

The gene calls are TRBV18 and TRBJ2-3; the D gene is possibly TRBD2 (6 bases). This CDR3 contains 17 residues. Germline CDR1 KGHSH, CDR2 LQKENI. V was pared by 0 bases and J by 2 bases, with 15 bases between. Here the CDR3 DNA reads TGTGCCAGCTCACCACCAGTTGGTCCGGGGGACACAGATACGCAGTATTTT. Protein sequence: CASSPPVGPGDTDTQYF.

V usage is TRBV2 and J usage is TRBJ2-7, with TRBD2 matching 15 bases. From germline, CDR1 is SNHLY and CDR2 FYNNEI. The ends lost 11 bases at V and 2 bases at J; junction bases unmatched: 10. This CDR3 is built from 16 residues. DNA of the CDR3: TGTGCCCGCGGGGGGGGGACTAGCGGGAGGACCTACGAGCAGTACTTC. Amino acids: CARGGGTSGRTYEQYF.

The rearrangement joins TRBV6-5 to TRBJ1-1; D is uncertain. Germline V gene lookup returns CDR1 MNHEY and CDR2 SVGAGI. The CDR3 consists of 13 residues. Trimming took 7 bases from V and 2 from J, leaving 11 bases between them. The CDR3 region is CASTSNFNTEAFF. CDR3 coding DNA: TGTGCCAGCACCTCGAACTTTAACACTGAAGCTTTCTTT.

This chain uses TRBV2 with TRBJ2-7; the match to TRBD2 covers 8 bases. CDR3 length equals 14 residues. V trimming: 5 bases; J trimming: 2 bases; junction bases outside the gene matches: 5. Germline values: CDR1 SNHLY, CDR2 FYNNEI. CDR3 DNA sequence: TGTGCCAGCAGTCGGGAGGGGGGGGCCTACGAGCAGTACTTC. Amino acid sequence: CASSREGGAYEQYF.

This clone was recorded only once. V gene TRBV4-2 combines with J gene TRBJ2-1, with D perhaps TRBD1 (6 bases). Germline lookup yields CDR1 LGHNA and CDR2 YNFKEQ. Deletions cut 5 bases from V and 7 bases from J, with 15 bases between. The CDR3 is made up of 14 amino acids. The chain's CDR3 is CASSYPQGRNEQFF. For the CDR3, the DNA is TGTGCCAGCAGCTATCCTCAGGGGAGAAATGAGCAGTTCTTC.

This clone came up once. The chain carries TRBV3-1 (or the pseudogene TRBV3-2) and TRBJ1-6; D is perhaps TRBD1 (6 bases). Germline V gives CDR1 LGHDT, CDR2 YNNKEL (reference sequence). With 3 bases removed from V and 7 bases from J, the gap between germline ends came to 16 bases. The CDR3 has 16 amino acids. The CDR3 is CASSHKGGTINSPLHF. The DNA for the CDR3 is TGTGCCAGCAGCCACAAGGGGGGGACAATCAATTCACCCCTCCACTTT.

CDR3 sequence reads: CASSPITGSEQYF. CDR3 DNA sequence: TGTGCCAGTAGCCCCATCACGGGATCCGAGCAGTACTTC. The genes are TRBV19 and TRBJ2-7; TRBD2 is a possible D gene (5 bases). Germline CDR1 is LNHDA and CDR2 is SQIVND (reference sequence). V was trimmed by 6 bases and J by 6 bases, leaving 15 bases between them. The CDR3 spans 13 residues.

The chain links TRBV7-3 to TRBJ2-1, with TRBD2 as a possible D gene (6 bases). CDR1 is SGHTA, CDR2 FQGTGA, per germline. Trimming shortened V by 2 bases and J by 5 bases, and 7 bases separated the two germline ends. This CDR3 region has 13 residues. The CDR3: CASSLASDNEQFF. For the CDR3, the DNA is TGTGCCAGCAGCTTAGCTAGCGACAATGAGCAGTTCTTC.

In this sample, this clone turned up a few times. The genes are TRBV19 and TRBJ1-5; 7 bases are shared with TRBD1. J was trimmed by 4 bases and V by 0 bases; bases with no gene match: 6. Germline loops: CDR1 LNHDA, CDR2 SQIVND (reference sequence). The CDR3 runs to 16 residues. The CDR3 DNA reads TGTGCCAGTAGTATAGACCGGGACAGCTTTAATCAGCCCCAGCATTTT. Amino acid sequence: CASSIDRDSFNQPQHF.

The rearrangement uses TRBV10-3 and TRBJ1-6; 11 nucleotides match TRBD1. Germline assignment: CDR1 ENHRY and CDR2 SYGVKD. This CDR3 region has 18 residues. J lost 9 bases, V lost 1 base, and 11 bases had no gene match. Here the CDR3 reads CAISEWGARTGGFSPLHF. For the CDR3, the DNA is TGTGCCATCAGTGAGTGGGGGGCCAGGACAGGGGGCTTTTCACCCCTCCACTTT.

The gene calls are TRBV27 and TRBJ2-6, with 7 bases identical to TRBD2. Germline V gene data show CDR1 as MNHEY and CDR2 as SMNVEV (reference sequence). The trim removed 8 bases at V and 6 bases at J, leaving 7 bases unmatched. The CDR3 spans 14 residues. The CDR3 nucleotides read TGTGCCAGCTCCGAGGGGAGGGCGGCCAACGTCCTGACTTTC. This sequence encodes CASSEGRAANVLTF. The full variable domain, in which reference TRBV27 and TRBJ2-6 provide the parts outside the CDR3, is EAQVTQNPRYLITVTGKKLTVTCSQNMNHEYMSWYRQDPGLGLRQIYYSMNVEVTDKGDVPEGYKVSRKEKRNFPLILESPSPNQTSLYFCASSEGRAANVLTFGAGSRLTVL.

The chain is built from TRBV19 and TRBJ2-6, with D perhaps TRBD1 (6 bases). CDR1 and CDR2 (germline): LNHDA, SQIVND (reference sequence). Trimming took 7 bases from V and 0 from J, leaving 7 bases between them. The CDR3 spans 14 residues. CDR3 nucleotides: TGTGCCAGTAAGGGGGACTCTGGGGCCAACGTCCTGACTTTC. It translates to CASKGDSGANVLTF.